This T cell receptor (beta chain) was identified during a study of cytomegalovirus exposure and HLA in healthy donors (dated by TCRdb to the late 2010s). The study in broad terms: An earlier analysis of approximately 640 of the donors reported 250 to 350 Gb of sequence data and 117 million unique TCR beta sequences from about 180 million T cells. Along with the roughly 710-subject first cohort, a separate validation cohort of 120 different subjects was used. The study used immunosequencing to profile the T cell repertoires of some 600 subjects and linked those repertoires to cytomegalovirus serostatus. An early release covering 550 to 700 HLA-typed donors comprised 250 to 350 gigabases of sequencing data and approximately 80 million unique TCR sequences. The study combined high-throughput TCR immunosequencing, statistical association of individual TCRs with disease status, and machine learning to predict cytomegalovirus infection status. A later genetic analysis took genome-wide SNP genotypes for about 55% of the 666 donors and used that subset as a discovery cohort. Four or five DR-DQ haplotypes were handled as single units for association and clustering, since linkage in the cohort was strong. Every repertoire in the discovery cohort had been generated on one and the same sequencing platform. Rather than drawing on any new phenotypic data, the later analysis identified candidate immune exposures from TCR beta sequences and the way those sequences occurred across donors. Donor age, sex, ethnicity and CMV serostatus were collected together with the repertoire data. To study patterns of TCR occurrence, a later analysis re-analyzed previously published TCR beta repertoires from just over 650 donors and added high-resolution HLA genotyping. To decide whether each TCR beta V gene segment behaved as functional or pseudogenic, an earlier analysis of some 600 of the donors relied on high-throughput TCR beta sequencing. Typing coverage varied by locus: roughly 629-640 donors for A, B, C, DRB1 and DQB1; under 550 for DQA1; 600 to 610 for DPA1; roughly 470 for DPB1. Among 398 genotyped donors of the cohort, an average of approximately 200,000 unique TCR beta nucleotide sequences was sequenced per donor, of which 15% to 20% were non-productive. The study aimed to test whether cataloging public T cell receptors could reveal signatures of past pathogen exposure. Of the roughly 420 genotyped donors, roughly 80% were placed in the genetic ancestry cluster associated with self-reported Caucasian donors. HLA typing covered class I and class II loci at four-digit resolution. Broad study findings and their caveats: A further reported finding was that TCR beta sequences accurately predicted the HLA-A and HLA-B alleles for most subjects in the first cohort. In a later analysis, several top co-occurrence clusters were reported to appear linked to parvovirus B19, influenza, CMV and Epstein-Barr virus. A later analysis found that TCR association rates varied across HLA loci, with DRB1 alleles showing the most associated TCRs and HLA-C alleles the fewest. A few of the identified cytomegalovirus-associated TCR beta chains were confirmed in vitro to be specific for cytomegalovirus antigens. In both the original and validation cohorts, the classifier was reported to diagnose cytomegalovirus status with high specificity and sensitivity. In a later genetic analysis, fewer N-insertions in productive TCRs were reported among donors in an Asian-associated ancestry cluster than the roughly 700-donor mean. In this cohort, only TCR beta chains were sequenced, and detectable features were limited by the absence of alpha or paired-chain data. Specific HLA alleles were associated with 15,000 to 20,000 TCR beta sequences at a false discovery rate of 0.05 in a later analysis. Presence/absence analyses assumed roughly uniform sequencing depth across donors, an assumption that may not hold. The authors suggested that the approach could potentially be extended to other disease states and immunological phenotypes. A total of about 150 TCR beta chains were listed by the study as associated with cytomegalovirus. When HLA alleles, especially DR and DQ, strongly co-occurred, TCR associations were difficult to assign to individual alleles. HLA typing was unavailable for some donors at each locus, so association tests used only the typed subset. Some IMGT-functional V segments, including TRBV6-2 and TRBV6-3, could not be told apart with the 87-base-pair reads, so those segments were excluded. According to a later analysis, most CMV-associated TCR beta chains appeared to be HLA-restricted, and the HLA associations seemed to be driven largely by CMV exposure. Broadly in line with IMGT annotations, most TCR beta V segments showed up in productive rearrangements about 90% or about 30% of the time in an earlier analysis of 450 to 600 of the donors. Because counts were too low, 15 to 20 rarely observed V segments, including chromosome 9 orphons, were excluded from the earlier analysis of around 590 of the donors. Compared with equally common non-associated chains, HLA-associated TCR beta chains in a later analysis were more clonally expanded and had lower generation probabilities. A later genetic analysis associated a missense DCLRE1C variant with V-gene and J-gene trimming of TCR beta chains, and an independent cohort replicated the association. For the cohort, immune exposure information was limited to CMV serostatus. The sequencing pipeline was judged likely to have produced a cluster of highly shared sequence variants as a technical artifact. Linkage disequilibrium might explain the correlated functional status among segregating V segments, but an unknown experimental factor could not be excluded. Across donors, most TCR sequences were observed very rarely, whereas some public TCRs were present in many individuals.

Library generation was performed with the immunoSEQ multiplex PCR assay. A mixture of 60 forward primers for TCR Vbeta segments and 13 reverse primers for TCR Jbeta segments was used in the multiplex PCR. The CDR3 region of rearranged TCR beta genes was amplified from genomic DNA by a multiplex PCR assay. On the Illumina HiSeq System, the amplified TCR beta libraries were sequenced as 87-base-pair reads. Turning to the authors' computational methods: A later analysis tallied 80 million to 95 million unique TCR beta chains across the 666 repertoires, and roughly 11 million of those chains were shared by two or more donors. To remove PCR and sequencing errors, raw reads were error-corrected and collapsed into unique sequences using a nearest-neighbor algorithm that merged closely related sequences. V, D and J gene segments were assigned by aligning CDR3 sequences to IMGT reference sequences. For a sequence to be retained, a match of at least six nucleotides to both a V gene segment and a J gene segment was required. A rearrangement was called productive if the CDR3 had no stop codons and remained in frame with V and J, and every other rearrangement was called non-productive. Following IMGT convention, CDR3 was defined as the stretch from the second conserved V-encoded cysteine up to the conserved J-encoded phenylalanine. The earlier analysis of about 530 of the donors excluded any sequence lacking an unambiguous match to a single V gene segment. In an earlier analysis of a few hundred of the donors, a V segment was called functional when productive rearrangements were above 56.7%, and segregating when the standard deviation between donors exceeded 5%. To diagnose cytomegalovirus status from the catalog of TCR beta chain sequences, a statistical classification framework was built. In a later analysis, V and J genes were assigned by comparing TCR nucleotide sequences against IMGT/GENE-DB human TR gene sequences. The TCRdist pipeline was used in a later analysis to assign CDR3 sequences and most-parsimonious VDJ recombination scenarios. In a later analysis, each TCR beta chain was defined by its CDR3 amino acid sequence together with its V-gene family, and reads without a unique V-gene family were excluded. A later analysis removed several hundred highly shared, low-generation-probability nucleotide sequences to deal with suspected cross-contamination and a sequencing artifact. In a later analysis, a clonal expansion index for each public chain was calculated from normalized within-repertoire ranks of inferred template counts. A later analysis computed generation probabilities with a VDJ recombination model fitted to out-of-frame rearrangements, and checked the results against IGoR. In a later analysis, TCR-TCR, TCR-HLA and TCR-CMV co-occurrence was scored with hypergeometric tests, and a repertoire-size bias correction was applied to TCR pairs. In a later analysis, false discovery rates were estimated by permuting HLA or CMV assignments 20 times. In a later analysis, co-occurring TCRs were grouped using DBSCAN, and TCRdist sequence similarity was added for clustering within HLA-allele-positive subsets. Co-occurrence clustering excluded repertoires with fewer than 30,000 or more than 120,000 public chains, plus five with anomalous nucleotide sharing. TCRdb carries this immuneACCESS record with in-frame sequences only. Its versions omit some clonotypes, under half of them owing to an unresolved V gene in the studies checked, with the rest unexplained. The V and J calls and clone size are taken from that table; D and trimming were inferred from the DNA. Present in this sample are more than 100,000 clones, around 65% of which were seen just once. About 1.6% of the sample lies in the top ten.

The cohort consisted of hundreds of healthy bone marrow donors. At the time of sampling, all cohort members were nominally healthy, though unrecorded immune exposures were likely present. The donor was CMV seronegative and belonged to the group of 380 or so seronegative cohort members. A peripheral blood sample was provided by each donor, and peripheral blood mononuclear cells were used for TCR beta sequencing. The Qiagen DNeasy Blood Extraction Kit was used to extract genomic DNA from the blood cell samples. V loses 2 bases at its end and J loses 4 bases; junction bases beyond the gene matches: 12. The CDR3 contains 19 residues, cysteine and phenylalanine counted. Here the CDR3 DNA is all that survives: 57 bases in frame from base 1. In the germline V gene, CDR1 corresponds to MGHRA and CDR2 to YSYEKL. In regard to this clone: Its binding antigen is unknown. No qualities accompany the bases; no much larger clone lies one base away.

The receptor was derived from a man aged 18 to 29 in good health and CMV-seronegative. The chain couples TRBV4-1 to TRBJ2-2, and 11 junctional nucleotides match TRBD2. Sample: PBMCs. At the DNA level, the sequence is TGCGCCAGCAGCCAACCGGGGATAGCGGGGGGGCGGGGCACCGGGGAGCTGTTTTTT. Translation gives CASSQPGIAGGRGTGELFF.